The 18 T cell receptor beta chains in this list originate from one sample, sequenced in a study of control samples from healthy donors and cancer patients. Sequencing was performed with immunoSEQ multiplex PCR; in TCRdb, only in-frame clones are kept and a portion is missing. The sample lists some 130,000 clones; approximately 90% were seen once. Sequencing used blood. The origin of the receptors is a woman aged 50 to 60 in good health.

This chain connects TRBV11-2 to TRBJ1-5; D is unclear. V dropped 3 bases and J dropped 3 bases, with 6 bases sitting between them. Germline CDR1 and CDR2: SGHAT and FQNNGV. The CDR3 totals 13 residues. CDR3 loop: CASSLGNNQPQHF. The CDR3 region has the DNA TGTGCCAGCAGCTTGGGGAACAATCAGCCCCAGCATTTT.

This clone was counted once. In DNA, the CDR3 is TGCAGCGTGGGACAGGGAAGGGAAAAACTGTTTTTT. This encodes CSVGQGREKLFF. J is TRBJ1-4 and V is TRBV29-1; 9 positions match TRBD1. The germline V gene encodes CDR1 SQVTM and CDR2 ANQGSEA. The V gene end was trimmed by 6 bases and the J gene end by 8 bases; junction bases not matched to a gene: 4. The CDR3 has 12 amino acids.

The chain recombines TRBV5-8 with TRBJ2-2; perhaps D is TRBD1 or TRBD2 (8 bases each). The germline V gene encodes CDR1 SGHTS and CDR2 YDEGEE. This CDR3 comprises 18 residues. V was cut by 10 bases and J by 3 bases, with 28 bases left in between. CDR3 residues: CARGGGTGRGQDTGELFF. The CDR3 coding sequence is TGTGCCCGCGGCGGGGGGACAGGCAGGGGGCAGGACACCGGGGAGCTGTTTTTT.

The V gene is TRBV28, the J gene TRBJ1-2; 8 bases match TRBD1. The ends lost 5 bases at V and 3 bases at J; junction bases unmatched: 8. Germline V CDR1 and CDR2: MDHEN, SYDVKM. The CDR3 sequence is 15 residues long. For the CDR3, the DNA is TGTGCCAGCAGTAGGAATCTACAGGGGGACTATGGCTACACCTTC. This gives the protein CASSRNLQGDYGYTF.

V usage is TRBV18 and J usage is TRBJ1-1; D is unresolved. The V end was cut by 0 bases, the J end by 8 bases, with 13 bases between. Germline V gene data show CDR1 as KGHSH and CDR2 as LQKENI. The CDR3 is made up of 14 amino acids. The DNA for the CDR3 is TGTGCCAGCTCACCACCTAGCAGGACTGTGGAAGCTTTCTTT. Residues: CASSPPSRTVEAFF.

V is TRBV7-9 and J is TRBJ1-5; D may be TRBD1 (5 bases). Trimming took off 0 bases at V and 0 bases at J, with 12 bases between the two ends. The germline CDR1 and CDR2 sequences are SEHNR and FQNEAQ (reference sequence). The CDR3 is 17 residues long. For the CDR3, the DNA is TGTGCCAGCAGCTTAGCCTCTGGTCAGGGTAGCAATCAGCCCCAGCATTTT. It translates to CASSLASGQGSNQPQHF.

This chain uses TRBV7-9 with TRBJ1-2; 8 bases match TRBD1. Germline CDR1 is SEHNR and CDR2 is FQNEAQ (reference sequence). The CDR3 loop spans 18 amino acids. V dropped 5 bases and J dropped 5; count of bases not matched to a gene: 19. The DNA for the CDR3 is TGTGCCAGCAGCGCCCGAGGGAGACAGGGGTTATCTGGGTATGGCTACACCTTC. Amino acid sequence: CASSARGRQGLSGYGYTF.

Notes on this clone: Distinct nucleotide sequences in the sample also encode this CDR3. The chain recombines TRBV4-1 with TRBJ1-4; D gene uncertain. This CDR3 is 13 amino acids long. V was clipped by 0 bases and J by 5 bases, with 4 bases between them. Germline V gene data show CDR1 as MGHRA and CDR2 as YSYEKL. For the CDR3, the DNA is TGCGCCAGCAGCCAAGATCTAAATGAAAAACTGTTTTTT. Amino acids: CASSQDLNEKLFF.

The V call is TRBV30, the J call TRBJ1-5; 9 bases map to TRBD1. Unmatched junction bases numbered 5, after V lost 5 bases and J lost 3 bases. Per germline, CDR1 GTSNPN and CDR2 SVGIG (reference sequence). The CDR3 sequence is 14 residues long. The CDR3 loop reads CAWSGTGTNQPQHF. CDR3 sequence (DNA): TGTGCCTGGTCCGGGACAGGGACCAATCAGCCCCAGCATTTT. The full variable domain, rest sourced from reference TRBV30 and TRBJ1-5, is SQTIHQWPATLVQPVGSPLSLECTVEGTSNPNLYWYRQAAGRGLQLLFYSVGIGQISSEVPQNLSASRPQDRQFILSSKKLLLSDSGFYLCAWSGTGTNQPQHFGDGTRLSIL.

The chain has TRBV7-9 and TRBJ1-1, with D unresolved. The germline CDR1 and CDR2 sequences are SEHNR and FQNEAQ (reference sequence). The CDR3 sequence is 13 residues long. Between the trimmed V and J ends, which lost 6 bases and 1 base, there was a span of 9 bases. The CDR3 DNA reads TGTGCCAGCAGACAGATAGAGAACACTGAAGCTTTCTTT. It is translated as CASRQIENTEAFF.

The V gene is TRBV29-1, the J gene TRBJ1-2; a possible D gene is TRBD1 (5 bases). Trimming pared 5 bases from V and 7 bases from J, leaving 20 bases between. The CDR3 spans 14 residues. Per germline, CDR1 SQVTM and CDR2 ANQGSEA. DNA of the CDR3: TGCAGCGTTCCTAGGGACCTGGGAGAGGGTGGCTACACCTTC. It translates to CSVPRDLGEGGYTF. The full variable domain, with the rest looked up from reference TRBV29-1 and TRBJ1-2, is SAVISQKPSRDICQRGTSLTIQCQVDSQVTMMFWYRQQPGQSLTLIATANQGSEATYESGFVIDKFPISRPNLTFSTLTVSNMSPEDSSIYLCSVPRDLGEGGYTFGSGTRLTVV.

A few counts support this clone. The chain combines TRBV4-1 with TRBJ2-7, with D uncertain. Germline V gene data show CDR1 as MGHRA and CDR2 as YSYEKL. This CDR3 region has 13 residues. Trimming removed 0 bases at V and 2 bases at J, with 5 bases between. CDR3 bases: TGCGCCAGCAGCCAAGATGGTCCCTACGAGCAGTACTTC. Protein sequence: CASSQDGPYEQYF.

The chain recombines TRBV30 with TRBJ1-6, with D possibly being TRBD1 (5 bases). The CDR3 consists of 13 residues. Trimming took 1 base from V and 7 from J, leaving 8 bases between them. The germline gives CDR1 GTSNPN, CDR2 SVGIG (reference sequence). CDR3 nucleotides: TGTGCCTGGAGTGGGGGCGGGAATTCACCCCTCCACTTT. The encoded protein is CAWSGGGNSPLHF.

The chain uses TRBV28 and TRBJ1-2; 7 nucleotides agree with TRBD1. There are 15 residues in the CDR3. Germline V gene lookup returns CDR1 MDHEN and CDR2 SYDVKM. Trimming took 3 bases from V and 7 from J; bases not matched to a gene: 11. In DNA form, the CDR3 reads TGTGCCAGCAGTTTTCGAGGGGGCGCTTCTGGTGGCTACACCTTC. Translation gives CASSFRGGASGGYTF.

In this sample, this clone turned up once. The J gene is TRBJ1-4, the V gene TRBV10-2; D gene unclear. V lost 4 bases to trimming and J lost 7 bases, with 10 bases between them. CDR1 and CDR2 (germline): WSHSY, SAAADI. There are 13 residues in the CDR3. The CDR3 is CASSVTGFEKLFF. The CDR3 nucleotides are TGCGCCAGCAGTGTAACGGGGTTTGAAAAACTGTTTTTT.

The chain combines TRBV5-1 with TRBJ2-7; D is unresolved. Germline V gives CDR1 SGHRS, CDR2 YFSETQ. The CDR3 runs to 14 residues. V lost 5 bases to trimming and J lost 1 base, with 13 bases between them. The CDR3 nucleotides read TGCGCCAGCAGTCCGGACGGCGATTCCTACGAGCAGTACTTC. Translation gives CASSPDGDSYEQYF.

The CDR3 DNA is TGTGCCAGCAGTTTAAACAGGGTTGGGGAGACCCAGTACTTC. It specifies CASSLNRVGETQYF. The genes are TRBV28 and TRBJ2-5; a possible D gene is TRBD1 (6 bases). Per the germline V gene, CDR1 is MDHEN and CDR2 is SYDVKM. V lost 2 bases and J lost 5, with 12 bases in between. This CDR3 comprises 14 residues.

The gene calls are TRBV30 and TRBJ1-2, with D unresolved. V was clipped by 1 base and J by 7 bases, with 7 bases between them. This CDR3 spans 11 amino acids. Looked up from germline, CDR1 is GTSNPN and CDR2 is SVGIG (reference sequence). The CDR3 DNA is TGTGCCTGGAGTGAGGGTAGTGGCTACACCTTC. Its translation: CAWSEGSGYTF.